What follows describes a single TCR beta chain. The table came from immunoSEQ multiplex PCR; TCRdb's copy has only in-frame clones and leaves some out. The sample contains 35,000 to 45,000 clones, 90% of which appear only once. These data belong to a study of T cell changes during pregnancy in multiple sclerosis. The CDR3 has 12 amino acids. Trimming took 4 bases from V and 7 from J; bases not matched to a gene: 4. Germline V gene lookup returns CDR1 SGHRS and CDR2 YFSETQ. Sequenced here: CD4+ T cells from peripheral blood mononuclear cells, sampled in the first trimester of pregnancy. This clonotype originated in a female donor in good health, enrolled as a control in a pregnancy study. The V and J genes are TRBV5-1 and TRBJ1-1; TRBD1 matches 7 bases. The CDR3: CASSPGDSEAFF. The CDR3 region has the DNA TGCGCCAGCAGCCCTGGGGACAGTGAAGCTTTCTTT.